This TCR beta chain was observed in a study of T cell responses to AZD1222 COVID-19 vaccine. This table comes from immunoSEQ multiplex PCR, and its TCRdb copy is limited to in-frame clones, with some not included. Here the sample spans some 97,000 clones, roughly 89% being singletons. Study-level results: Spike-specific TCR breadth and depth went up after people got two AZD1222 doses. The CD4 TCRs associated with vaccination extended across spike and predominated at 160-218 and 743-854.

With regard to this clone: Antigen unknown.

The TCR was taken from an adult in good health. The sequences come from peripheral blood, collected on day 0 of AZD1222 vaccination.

DNA for the CDR3: TGTGCCAGTAGTATTTATCCACGGGGGGAAAAACTGTTTTTT. It encodes CASSIYPRGEKLFF. V is TRBV19 and J is TRBJ1-4, with D perhaps matching TRBD1 (5 bases). The V end lost 3 bases, the J end lost 8 bases, and 13 bases lay between the germline ends. The CDR3 consists of 14 residues. Looked up from germline, CDR1 is LNHDA and CDR2 is SQIVND (reference sequence).